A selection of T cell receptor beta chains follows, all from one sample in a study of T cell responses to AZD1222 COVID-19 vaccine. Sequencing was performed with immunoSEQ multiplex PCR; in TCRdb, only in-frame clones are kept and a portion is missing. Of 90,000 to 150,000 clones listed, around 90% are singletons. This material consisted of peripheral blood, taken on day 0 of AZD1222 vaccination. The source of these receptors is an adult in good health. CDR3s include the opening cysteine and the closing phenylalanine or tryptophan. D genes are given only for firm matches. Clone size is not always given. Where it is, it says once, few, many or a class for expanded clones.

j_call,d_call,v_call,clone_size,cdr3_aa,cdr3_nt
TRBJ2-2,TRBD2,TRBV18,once,CASSPFKASGGLNTGELFF,TGTGCCAGCTCACCATTCAAGGCTAGCGGGGGACTTAACACCGGGGAGCTGTTTTTT
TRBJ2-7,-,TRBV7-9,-,CASRVHSREQYF,TGTGCCAGCAGGGTTCATTCTCGCGAGCAGTACTTC
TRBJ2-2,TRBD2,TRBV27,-,CASSPGGVGGELFF,TGTGCCAGCAGTCCCGGGGGGGTTGGCGGGGAGCTGTTTTTT
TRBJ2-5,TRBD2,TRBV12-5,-,CASGWTKSSGYQETQYF,TGTGCTAGTGGTTGGACGAAATCTAGCGGGTACCAAGAGACCCAGTACTTC
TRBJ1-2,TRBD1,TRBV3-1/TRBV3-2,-,CASSGLIGTAVYTF,TGTGCCAGCAGCGGACTAATTGGGACAGCAGTCTACACCTTC
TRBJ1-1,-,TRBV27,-,CASSWQGSTEAFF,TGTGCCAGCAGTTGGCAGGGATCCACTGAAGCTTTCTTT
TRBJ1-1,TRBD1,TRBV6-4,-,CASSRNPGQGEAFF,TGTGCCAGCAGTCGAAACCCGGGACAGGGGGAAGCTTTCTTT
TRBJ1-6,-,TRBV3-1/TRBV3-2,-,CASSQRLNSPLHF,TGTGCCAGCAGCCAAAGGTTGAATTCACCCCTCCACTTT
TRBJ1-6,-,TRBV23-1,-,CASSQVHREDSPLHF,TGCGCCAGCAGTCAAGTTCACAGGGAGGATTCACCCCTCCACTTT
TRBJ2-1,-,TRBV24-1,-,CATSSGSRSSYNEQFF,TGTGCCACCAGCTCGGGGTCCCGCAGCTCCTACAATGAGCAGTTCTTC
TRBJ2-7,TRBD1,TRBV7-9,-,CASSLGTGKSYEQYF,TGTGCCAGCAGCCTCGGGACAGGGAAGTCCTACGAGCAGTACTTC
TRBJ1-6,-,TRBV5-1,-,CASSLLESSYNSPLHF,TGCGCCAGCAGCTTATTGGAGAGCTCCTATAATTCACCCCTCCACTTT
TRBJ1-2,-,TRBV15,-,CATSKEPNYGYTF,TGTGCCACCAGCAAAGAGCCCAACTATGGCTACACCTTC
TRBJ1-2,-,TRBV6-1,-,CASSEPGRQLYGYTF,TGTGCCAGCAGTGAACCCGGCAGACAGCTCTATGGCTACACCTTC
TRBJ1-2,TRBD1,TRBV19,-,CASSILDRGGYGYTF,TGTGCCAGTAGTATCCTGGACAGGGGAGGGTATGGCTACACCTTC
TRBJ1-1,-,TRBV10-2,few,CASSRANTEAFF,TGCGCCAGCAGCAGAGCGAACACTGAAGCTTTCTTT
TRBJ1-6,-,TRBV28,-,CASSNEAGGNSPLHF,TGTGCCAGCAGTAATGAGGCAGGCGGCAATTCACCCCTCCACTTT
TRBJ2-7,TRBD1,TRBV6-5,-,CASSPGQGTEQYF,TGTGCCAGCTCCCCGGGACAGGGAACCGAGCAGTACTTC
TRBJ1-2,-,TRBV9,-,CASSEQTPVEGGSDGYTF,TGTGCCAGCAGCGAGCAGACCCCCGTCGAGGGGGGATCCGATGGCTACACCTTC
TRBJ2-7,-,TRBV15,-,CATSRDKKTAYEQYF,TGTGCCACCAGCAGAGATAAGAAAACAGCCTACGAGCAGTACTTC
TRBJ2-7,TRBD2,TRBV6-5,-,CASRQTSGSVDEQYF,TGTGCCAGCAGACAAACTAGCGGGAGTGTCGACGAGCAGTACTTC
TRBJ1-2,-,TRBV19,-,CASSISPGAYGYTF,TGTGCCAGTAGTATCAGCCCAGGGGCGTATGGCTACACCTTC